These T cell receptor beta chains were read from a single sample in a study of human T cells and chemical hapten exposure. TCRdb itself ran the RACE reads through MiXCR, one entry per CDR3 protein. Found here are around 120,000 distinct CDR3 sequences, roughly an eighth of them singletons; the top ten hold approximately 0.89%. The sequencing here drew on whole blood, taken in connection with sensitization to the hapten diphenylcyclopropenone (DPC). These receptors were obtained from a man aged 18 to 29 with alopecia areata. Some clones in this sample may be carry-over from other donors' samples. CDR3s include the opening cysteine and the closing phenylalanine or tryptophan. A D gene is named only where the DNA matches it firmly. Clone sizes are given selectively: once, few, many, or a class where the clone is expanded.

size	D	V	J	CDR3	DNA
few	-	TRBV7-9	TRBJ2-1	CASSLPPEQFF	TGTGCCAGCAGCCTACCACCTGAGCAGTTCTTC
many	TRBD1	TRBV11-2	TRBJ1-2	CASSSTLGLGDRENGYTF	TGTGCCAGCAGTTCAACCCTGGGGCTGGGGGACAGGGAGAATGGCTACACCTTC
few	-	TRBV20-1	TRBJ1-2	CSGTAGSGYTF	TGCAGTGGTACCGCAGGGTCTGGCTACACCTTC
few	-	TRBV9	TRBJ2-5	CASSAGQETQYF	TGTGCCAGCAGCGCCGGCCAAGAGACCCAGTACTTC
many	TRBD1	TRBV4-3	TRBJ2-3	CASSHEIRTGPRERPFTDTQYF	TGCGCCAGCAGCCACGAAATCCGGACAGGGCCTCGTGAGCGCCCCTTCACAGATACGCAGTATTTT
few	-	TRBV4-3	TRBJ1-5	CASSQDMDQPQHF	TGCGCCAGCAGCCAAGATATGGACCAGCCCCAGCATTTT
few	-	TRBV25-1	TRBJ2-3	CASSERTIAPSDTQYF	TGTGCCAGCAGTGAACGGACAATAGCTCCCTCAGATACGCAGTATTTT
-	TRBD2	TRBV7-3	TRBJ2-3	CASSPRGRGNGTQYF	TGTGCCAGCAGCCCTCGAGGGCGGGGGAATGGTACGCAGTATTTT
few	-	TRBV4-3	TRBJ2-3	CASSQDRGSTDTQYF	TGCGCCAGCAGCCAAGACAGAGGGAGCACAGATACGCAGTATTTT
-	-	TRBV4-3	TRBJ1-1	CASSQDAGPTEAFF	TGCGCCAGCAGCCAAGATGCGGGACCCACTGAAGCTTTCTTT
-	-	TRBV12-3/TRBV12-4	TRBJ2-5	CASSFDRITQETQYF	TGTGCCAGCAGCTTTGACAGGATCACCCAAGAGACCCAGTACTTC
few	-	TRBV6-2/TRBV6-3	TRBJ1-1	CASSYGGGTLQNTEAFF	TGTGCCAGCAGTTACGGAGGGGGAACGCTTCAGAACACTGAAGCTTTCTTT
few	TRBD1	TRBV24-1	TRBJ1-6	CATSDLRQGPYNSPLHF	TGTGCCACCAGTGATTTGCGACAGGGCCCCTATAATTCACCCCTCCACTTT
-	-	TRBV28	TRBJ2-7	CASSLTAAGSYEQYF	TGTGCCAGCAGTTTAACCGCGGCTGGATCCTACGAGCAGTACTTC
-	TRBD2	TRBV20-1	TRBJ2-1	CSASPSARGGPNEQFF	TGCAGTGCTTCACCCAGCGCTCGGGGGGGGCCAAATGAGCAGTTCTTC
few	TRBD1	TRBV6-2/TRBV6-3	TRBJ1-5	CASSYPGQGNSNQPQHF	TGTGCCAGCAGTTATCCGGGACAGGGAAATAGCAATCAGCCCCAGCATTTT
-	TRBD1	TRBV18	TRBJ2-5	CASKRDREETQYF	TGTGCCAGCAAAAGGGACAGGGAAGAGACCCAGTACTTC
-	-	TRBV12-3/TRBV12-4	TRBJ1-2	CAIKFRPPLGQIANYGYTF	TGTGCCATTAAGTTTCGGCCCCCTCTAGGACAGATAGCTAACTATGGCTACACCTTC
few	TRBD1	TRBV20-1	TRBJ2-3	CSARGQTTPDTQYF	TGCAGTGCTAGGGGACAGACTACCCCAGATACGCAGTATTTT
few	TRBD2	TRBV20-1	TRBJ2-1	CSASGGFGEQFF	TGCAGTGCTAGCGGGGGGTTTGGTGAGCAGTTCTTC
many	-	TRBV6-2/TRBV6-3	TRBJ1-1	CASIPSLVNTEAFF	TGTGCCAGCATCCCATCCTTGGTGAACACTGAAGCTTTCTTT
many	-	TRBV6-2/TRBV6-3	TRBJ2-5	CASSPKVEGTQYF	TGTGCCAGCAGTCCGAAGGTGGAGGGGACCCAGTACTTC
-	-	TRBV7-3	TRBJ1-1	CASSLSRNTEAFF	TGTGCCAGCAGCTTAAGTCGAAACACTGAAGCTTTCTTT
-	-	TRBV3-1	TRBJ1-6	CARSQDLGQTLHF	TGTGCCAGGAGCCAAGATCTTGGCCAGACACTCCACTTT
few	-	TRBV27	TRBJ2-3	CASSLGPRGTDTQYF	TGTGCCAGCAGTCTGGGACCAAGGGGAACAGATACGCAGTATTTT
once	-	TRBV28	TRBJ2-2	CASSRVYTGELFF	TGTGCCAGCAGCCGGGTCTACACCGGGGAGCTGTTTTTT
-	TRBD1	TRBV7-2	TRBJ1-2	CASSWTGSAHGYTF	TGTGCCAGCAGCTGGACAGGGAGCGCCCATGGCTACACCTTC
few	TRBD1	TRBV20-1	TRBJ1-1	CSAPGQGTEAFF	TGCAGTGCTCCTGGACAGGGCACTGAAGCTTTCTTT
few	-	TRBV20-1	TRBJ2-2	CSATGSRAGELFF	TGCAGTGCTACCGGCAGTAGGGCCGGGGAGCTGTTTTTT
many	-	TRBV12-3/TRBV12-4	TRBJ1-1	CASSFQGMNTEAFF	TGTGCCAGCAGTTTTCAGGGAATGAACACTGAAGCTTTCTTT
few	TRBD1	TRBV7-9	TRBJ2-1	CASSLSPGQGSNEQFF	TGTGCCAGCAGCTTATCGCCGGGACAGGGGAGCAATGAGCAGTTCTTC
few	-	TRBV7-9	TRBJ1-2	CASKGVEGYTF	TGTGCCAGCAAAGGGGTTGAGGGCTACACCTTC
-	-	TRBV7-6	TRBJ1-4	CASSRDGGKEKLFF	TGTGCCAGCAGCCGGGATGGGGGGAAGGAAAAACTGTTTTTT
many	-	TRBV2	TRBJ2-7	CASRTAYEQYF	TGTGCCAGCAGGACAGCCTACGAGCAGTACTTC
few	-	TRBV20-1	TRBJ1-1	CSARTQGFTEAFF	TGCAGTGCTAGGACACAGGGTTTCACTGAAGCTTTCTTT
-	-	TRBV10-3	TRBJ1-5	CAISGSGINQPQHF	TGTGCCATCAGTGGGTCCGGGATCAATCAGCCCCAGCATTTT